This T cell receptor (beta chain) is from a study of T cells in Graves' hyperthyroidism and ophthalmopathy. Study results and limitations: Blood also contained most expanded thyroid clonotypes above 0.001. From stable hyperthyroidism, ophthalmopathy was separated by a 13 V-J model.

Patients aged 18 to 65 with hyperthyroidism were newly diagnosed, with duration under 2 months. Exclusions: uncontrolled infection, other autoimmune disease, pregnancy, lactation. This clonotype appeared many times. The antigen remains undetermined. RNA transcripts served as the template for amplifying TCR beta CDR3 regions. Researchers ran a first-round RT-PCR on the TCR CDR3 using the HTBI primer set. TCRdb reprocessed the multiplex PCR reads via MiXCR and lists one record per CDR3 protein. Of about 96,000 distinct CDR3 sequences in the sample, over 50% were seen once. Sequencing was done on a sample of blood. The source of this sequence is a woman aged 40-49 years with Graves' hyperthyroidism.

CDR3 region: CASSFSNSPLHF. The CDR3 DNA follows: TGTGCCAGCAGTTTTTCAAATTCACCCCTCCACTTT. This rearrangement joins TRBV6-6 to TRBJ1-6; D unclear. Trimming removed 4 bases from V and 7 bases from J, with 5 bases in between. Germline V gene data show CDR1 as MNHNY and CDR2 as SVGAGI (reference sequence). The CDR3 consists of 12 residues.